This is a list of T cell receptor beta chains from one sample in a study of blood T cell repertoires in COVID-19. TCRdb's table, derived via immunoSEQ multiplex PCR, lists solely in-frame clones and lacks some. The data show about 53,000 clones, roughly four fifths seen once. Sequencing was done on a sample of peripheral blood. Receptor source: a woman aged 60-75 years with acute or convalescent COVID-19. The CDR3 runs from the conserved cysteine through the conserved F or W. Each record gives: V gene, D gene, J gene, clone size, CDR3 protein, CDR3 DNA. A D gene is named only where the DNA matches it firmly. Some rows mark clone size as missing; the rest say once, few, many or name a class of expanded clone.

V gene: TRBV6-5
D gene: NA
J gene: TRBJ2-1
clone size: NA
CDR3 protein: CASSRRGGDYNEQFF
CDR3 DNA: TGTGCCAGCAGTAGGAGGGGGGGGGATTACAATGAGCAGTTCTTC

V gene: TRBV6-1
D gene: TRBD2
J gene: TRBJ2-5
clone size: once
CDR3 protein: CASYLGGGSETQYF
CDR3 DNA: TGTGCCAGCTATCTCGGCGGGGGTAGCGAGACCCAGTACTTC

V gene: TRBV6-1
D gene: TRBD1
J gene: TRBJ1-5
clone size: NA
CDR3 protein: CASSENPGTAYQPQHF
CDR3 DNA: TGTGCCAGCAGTGAAAACCCGGGGACAGCCTATCAGCCCCAGCATTTT

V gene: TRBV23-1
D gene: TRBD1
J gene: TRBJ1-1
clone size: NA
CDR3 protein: CASSQSESVAGGNTEAFF
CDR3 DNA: TGCGCCAGCAGTCAATCCGAATCAGTAGCAGGGGGGAACACTGAAGCTTTCTTT

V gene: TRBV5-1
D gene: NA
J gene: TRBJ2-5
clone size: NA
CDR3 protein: CASSLQGTSLETQYF
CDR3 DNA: TGCGCCAGCAGCTTGCAGGGCACATCGTTGGAGACCCAGTACTTC

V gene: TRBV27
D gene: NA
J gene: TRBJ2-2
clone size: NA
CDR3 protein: CASSWGGVNTGELFF
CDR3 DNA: TGTGCCAGCAGTTGGGGCGGGGTGAACACCGGGGAGCTGTTTTTT

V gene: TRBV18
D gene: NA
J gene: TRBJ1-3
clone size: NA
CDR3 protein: CASSPLGRTDTIYF
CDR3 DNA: TGTGCCAGCTCACCGCTGGGGAGGACCGACACCATATATTTT

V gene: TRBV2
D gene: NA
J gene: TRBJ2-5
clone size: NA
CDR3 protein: CASSKGEIQETQYF
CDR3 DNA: TGTGCCAGCAGTAAGGGGGAAATACAAGAGACCCAGTACTTC

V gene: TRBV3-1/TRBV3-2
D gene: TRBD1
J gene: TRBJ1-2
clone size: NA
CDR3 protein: CASSQGTGNYGYTF
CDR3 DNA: TGTGCCAGCAGCCAAGGGACAGGGAACTATGGCTACACCTTC

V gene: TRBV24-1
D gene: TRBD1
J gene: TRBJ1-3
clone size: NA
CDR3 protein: CATSVLSTGFGRAGNTIYF
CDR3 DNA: TGTGCCACCAGCGTCCTATCGACAGGGTTCGGCAGGGCTGGAAACACCATATATTTT

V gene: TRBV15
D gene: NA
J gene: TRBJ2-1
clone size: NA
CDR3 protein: CATSRDAGTRAGEQFF
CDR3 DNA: TGTGCCACCAGCAGAGATGCAGGGACCCGCGCGGGGGAGCAGTTCTTC

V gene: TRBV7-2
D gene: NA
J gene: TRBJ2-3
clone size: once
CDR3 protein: CASLRTDTQYF
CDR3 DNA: TGTGCCAGCCTACGCACAGATACGCAGTATTTT

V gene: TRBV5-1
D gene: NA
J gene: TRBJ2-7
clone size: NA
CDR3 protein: CASSLFSTGSREQYF
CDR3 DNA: TGCGCCAGCAGCTTGTTTTCTACAGGGAGTCGGGAGCAGTACTTC

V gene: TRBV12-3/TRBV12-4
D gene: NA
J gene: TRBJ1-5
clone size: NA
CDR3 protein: CASTMNDQPQHF
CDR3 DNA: TGTGCCAGCACTATGAATGATCAGCCCCAGCATTTT

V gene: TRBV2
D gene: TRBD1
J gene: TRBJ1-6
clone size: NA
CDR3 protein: CASDSSGTGNSPLHF
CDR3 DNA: TGTGCCAGCGATTCTTCCGGGACAGGGAATTCACCCCTCCACTTT

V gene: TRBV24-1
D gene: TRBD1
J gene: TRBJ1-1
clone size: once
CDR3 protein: CATSDVDRAEAFF
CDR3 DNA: TGTGCCACCAGTGACGTGGACAGGGCTGAAGCTTTCTTT

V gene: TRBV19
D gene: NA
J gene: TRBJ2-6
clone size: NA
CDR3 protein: CASSIYDSAQHHSGANVLTF
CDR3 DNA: TGTGCCAGTAGTATATACGATTCAGCGCAGCATCACTCTGGGGCCAACGTCCTGACTTTC

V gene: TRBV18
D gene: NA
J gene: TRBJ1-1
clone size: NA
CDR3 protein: CASSPQGTTEAFF
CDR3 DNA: TGTGCCAGCTCACCACAGGGGACAACTGAAGCTTTCTTT

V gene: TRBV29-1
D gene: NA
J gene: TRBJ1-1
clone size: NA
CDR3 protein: CSVERAVSSTEAFF
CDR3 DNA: TGCAGCGTTGAGAGGGCAGTTAGCAGCACTGAAGCTTTCTTT

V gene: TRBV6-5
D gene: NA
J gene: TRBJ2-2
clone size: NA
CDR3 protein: CASSYSPRRGTGELFF
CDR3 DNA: TGTGCCAGCAGTTACAGCCCCAGACGAGGCACCGGGGAGCTGTTTTTT

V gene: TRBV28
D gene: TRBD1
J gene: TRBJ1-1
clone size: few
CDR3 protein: CASSRQGLNTEAFF
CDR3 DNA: TGTGCCAGCAGCCGACAGGGGTTGAACACTGAAGCTTTCTTT

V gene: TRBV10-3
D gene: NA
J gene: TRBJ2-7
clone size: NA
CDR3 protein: CAISELSYEQYF
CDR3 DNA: TGTGCCATCAGTGAGTTATCCTACGAGCAGTACTTC

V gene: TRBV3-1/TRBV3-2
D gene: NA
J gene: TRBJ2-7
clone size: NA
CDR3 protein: CASSQDLSSYEQYF
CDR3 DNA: TGTGCCAGCAGCCAAGATCTTAGCTCCTACGAGCAGTACTTC

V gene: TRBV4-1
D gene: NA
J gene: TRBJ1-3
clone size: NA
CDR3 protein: CASSQARQNTFSGNTIYF
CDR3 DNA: TGCGCCAGCAGCCAAGCGAGACAGAACACGTTCTCTGGAAACACCATATATTTT

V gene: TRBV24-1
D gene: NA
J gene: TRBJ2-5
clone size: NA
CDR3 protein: CATRSLEGETQYF
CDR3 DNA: TGTGCCACCAGGTCGCTCGAGGGAGAGACCCAGTACTTC

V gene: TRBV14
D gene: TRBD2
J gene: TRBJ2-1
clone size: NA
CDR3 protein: CASSATTGLAGEEQFF
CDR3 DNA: TGTGCCAGCAGCGCCACCACGGGACTAGCGGGAGAGGAGCAGTTCTTC

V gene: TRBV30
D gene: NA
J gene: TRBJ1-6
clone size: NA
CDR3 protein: CAWTTGAYNSPLHF
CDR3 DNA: TGTGCCTGGACCACGGGGGCCTATAATTCACCCCTCCACTTT

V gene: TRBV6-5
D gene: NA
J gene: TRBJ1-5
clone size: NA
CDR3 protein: CASASGGSQPQHF
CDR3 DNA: TGTGCCAGCGCCTCTGGAGGGAGTCAGCCCCAGCATTTT

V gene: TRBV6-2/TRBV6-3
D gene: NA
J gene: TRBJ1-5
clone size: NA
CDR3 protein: CASSWEVKNQPQHF
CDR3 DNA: TGTGCCAGCAGTTGGGAGGTAAAGAATCAGCCCCAGCATTTT

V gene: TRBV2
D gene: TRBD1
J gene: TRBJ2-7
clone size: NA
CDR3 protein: CASRGQGLSEQYF
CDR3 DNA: TGTGCCAGCAGGGGACAGGGGTTATCCGAGCAGTACTTC

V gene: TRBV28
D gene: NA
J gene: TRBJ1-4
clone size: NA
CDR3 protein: CASSFLRVNEKLFF
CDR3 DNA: TGTGCCAGCAGTTTTTTAAGAGTTAATGAAAAACTGTTTTTT

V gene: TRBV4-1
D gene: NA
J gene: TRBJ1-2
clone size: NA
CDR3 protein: CASSQGQTNYGYTF
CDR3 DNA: TGCGCCAGCAGCCAAGGACAGACTAACTATGGCTACACCTTC

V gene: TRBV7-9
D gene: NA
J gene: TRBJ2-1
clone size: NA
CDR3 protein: CASSYDRSSYNEQFF
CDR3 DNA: TGTGCCAGCAGTTATGATCGGAGCTCCTACAATGAGCAGTTCTTC

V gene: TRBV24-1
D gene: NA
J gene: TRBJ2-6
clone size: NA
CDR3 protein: CATSDPSGANVLTF
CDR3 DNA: TGTGCCACCAGTGATCCTTCTGGGGCCAACGTCCTGACTTTC

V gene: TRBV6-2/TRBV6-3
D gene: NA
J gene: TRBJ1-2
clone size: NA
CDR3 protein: CASSPRGSAASPYGYTF
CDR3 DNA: TGTGCCAGCAGCCCAAGAGGTTCGGCAGCTTCCCCCTATGGCTACACCTTC

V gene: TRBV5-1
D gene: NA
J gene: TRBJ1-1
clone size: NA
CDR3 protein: CASSFQVNTEAFF
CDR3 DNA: TGCGCCAGCAGCTTCCAGGTGAACACTGAAGCTTTCTTT

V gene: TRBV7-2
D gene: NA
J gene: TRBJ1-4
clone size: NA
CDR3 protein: CASSLDLGSELFF
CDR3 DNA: TGTGCCAGCAGCCTAGACCTCGGGTCGGAACTGTTTTTT

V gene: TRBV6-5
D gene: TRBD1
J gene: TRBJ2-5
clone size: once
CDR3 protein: CASGNRGKTQYF
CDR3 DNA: TGTGCCAGCGGGAACAGGGGAAAGACCCAGTACTTC

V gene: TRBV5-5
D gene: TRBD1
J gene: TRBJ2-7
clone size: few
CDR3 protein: CASSRGQGVYEQYF
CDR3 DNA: TGTGCCAGCAGCCGGGGACAGGGGGTATACGAGCAGTACTTC

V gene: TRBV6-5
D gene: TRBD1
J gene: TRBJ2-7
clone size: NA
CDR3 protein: CASRVDRGRNEQYF
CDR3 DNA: TGTGCCAGCAGAGTGGACAGGGGAAGGAACGAGCAGTACTTC

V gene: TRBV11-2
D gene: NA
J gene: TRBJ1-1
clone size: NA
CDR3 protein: CASSLDGRSRGTEAFF
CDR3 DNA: TGTGCCAGCAGCTTAGATGGTAGAAGCAGGGGAACTGAAGCTTTCTTT

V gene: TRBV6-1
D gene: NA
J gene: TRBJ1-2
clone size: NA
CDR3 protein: CASSEGGGSSLYGYTF
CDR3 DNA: TGTGCCAGCAGTGAAGGGGGTGGGAGCAGCCTCTATGGCTACACCTTC

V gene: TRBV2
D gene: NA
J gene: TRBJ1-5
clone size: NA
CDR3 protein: CASSARQARQPQHF
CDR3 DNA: TGTGCCAGCAGCGCCCGACAGGCCCGACAGCCCCAGCATTTT

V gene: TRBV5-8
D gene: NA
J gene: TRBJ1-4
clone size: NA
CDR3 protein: CASSLDRFGNEKLFF
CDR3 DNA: TGTGCCAGCAGCTTGGACAGGTTCGGAAATGAAAAACTGTTTTTT

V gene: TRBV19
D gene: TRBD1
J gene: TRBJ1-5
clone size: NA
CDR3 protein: CASSRGTGGENSNQPQHF
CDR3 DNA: TGTGCCAGTAGTCGGGGGACAGGGGGGGAGAATAGCAATCAGCCCCAGCATTTT

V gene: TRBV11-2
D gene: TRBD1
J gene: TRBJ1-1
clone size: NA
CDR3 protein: CASSLVQGRGGQNLAFF
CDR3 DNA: TGTGCCAGCAGCTTAGTTCAGGGGCGGGGGGGACAGAATTTGGCTTTCTTT

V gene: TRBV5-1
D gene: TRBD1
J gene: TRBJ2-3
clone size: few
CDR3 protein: CASSSSSTGVTDTQYF
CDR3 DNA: TGCGCCAGCAGCTCCTCTTCAACAGGGGTCACAGATACGCAGTATTTT

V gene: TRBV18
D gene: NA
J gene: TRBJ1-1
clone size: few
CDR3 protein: CASSPPGGGPTEAFF
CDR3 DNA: TGTGCCAGCTCACCCCCCGGGGGAGGGCCCACTGAAGCTTTCTTT

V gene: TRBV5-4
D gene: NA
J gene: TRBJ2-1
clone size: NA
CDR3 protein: CASSGWNRGVTEQFF
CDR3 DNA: TGTGCCAGCAGCGGCTGGAATAGAGGCGTTACTGAGCAGTTCTTC

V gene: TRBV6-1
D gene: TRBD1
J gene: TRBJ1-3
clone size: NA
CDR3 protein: CASSEFTGQGVRLSGNTIYF
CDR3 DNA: TGTGCCAGCAGTGAATTTACCGGACAGGGTGTCAGACTCTCTGGAAACACCATATATTTT

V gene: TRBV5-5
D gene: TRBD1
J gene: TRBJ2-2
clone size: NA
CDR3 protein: CASSLTQGAYTGELFF
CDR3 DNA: TGTGCCAGCAGCTTAACCCAGGGGGCGTACACCGGGGAGCTGTTTTTT

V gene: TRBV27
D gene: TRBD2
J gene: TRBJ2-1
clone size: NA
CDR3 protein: CASRKAGGPSNEQFF
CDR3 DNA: TGTGCCAGCAGAAAAGCGGGAGGGCCCTCGAATGAGCAGTTCTTC

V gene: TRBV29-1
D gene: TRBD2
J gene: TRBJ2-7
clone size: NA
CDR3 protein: CSVGGRGTSGSNHEQYF
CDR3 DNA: TGCAGCGTCGGTGGTCGCGGGACTAGCGGGAGCAACCACGAGCAGTACTTC

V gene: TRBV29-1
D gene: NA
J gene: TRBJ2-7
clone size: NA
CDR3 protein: CSVAGQSSYEQYF
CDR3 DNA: TGCAGCGTTGCAGGGCAATCCTCCTACGAGCAGTACTTC

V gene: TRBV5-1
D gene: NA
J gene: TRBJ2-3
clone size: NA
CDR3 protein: CASSLATSGTDTQYF
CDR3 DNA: TGCGCCAGCAGCTTGGCCACCAGCGGCACAGATACGCAGTATTTT

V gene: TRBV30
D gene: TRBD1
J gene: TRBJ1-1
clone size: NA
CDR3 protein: CAWRQGMKNTEAFF
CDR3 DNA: TGTGCCTGGCGACAGGGGATGAAGAACACTGAAGCTTTCTTT

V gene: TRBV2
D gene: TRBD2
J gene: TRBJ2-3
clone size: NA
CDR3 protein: CARSGRASDTQYF
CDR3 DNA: TGTGCCCGCTCCGGGAGGGCCTCAGATACGCAGTATTTT

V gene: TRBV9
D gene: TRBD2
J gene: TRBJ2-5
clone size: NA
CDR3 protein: CASSASGESSGTQYF
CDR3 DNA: TGTGCCAGCAGCGCTAGCGGGGAGTCCTCCGGGACCCAGTACTTC

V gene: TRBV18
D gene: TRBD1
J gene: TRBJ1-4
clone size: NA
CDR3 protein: CASSPPDRDEKLFF
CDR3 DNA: TGTGCCAGCTCACCACCCGACAGGGATGAAAAACTGTTTTTT

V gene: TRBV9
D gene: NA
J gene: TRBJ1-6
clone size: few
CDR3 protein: CASSVEAGNSPLHF
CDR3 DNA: TGTGCCAGCAGCGTAGAGGCAGGGAATTCACCCCTCCACTTT